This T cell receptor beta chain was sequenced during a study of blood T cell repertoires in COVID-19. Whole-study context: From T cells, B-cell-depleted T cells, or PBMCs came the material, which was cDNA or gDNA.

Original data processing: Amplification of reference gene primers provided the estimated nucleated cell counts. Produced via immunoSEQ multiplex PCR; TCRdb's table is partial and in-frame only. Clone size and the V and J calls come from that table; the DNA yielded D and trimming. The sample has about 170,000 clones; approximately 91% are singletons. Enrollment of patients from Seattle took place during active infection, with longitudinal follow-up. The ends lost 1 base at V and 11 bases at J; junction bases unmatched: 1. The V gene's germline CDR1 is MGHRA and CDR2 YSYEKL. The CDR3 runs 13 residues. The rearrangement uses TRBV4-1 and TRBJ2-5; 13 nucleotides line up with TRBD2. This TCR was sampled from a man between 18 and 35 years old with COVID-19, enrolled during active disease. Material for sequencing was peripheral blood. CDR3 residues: CASSQGLAGGQYF. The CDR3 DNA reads TGCGCCAGCAGCCAAGGACTAGCGGGGGGACAGTACTTC.